This T cell receptor beta chain was sequenced during a study of blood T cell repertoires in COVID-19. Background on the study: Nucleic acid was either cDNA or gDNA, and it came from T cells, B-cell-depleted T cells, or PBMCs.

Profiled with immunoSEQ multiplex PCR; TCRdb holds only in-frame clones, not every one. In the table there are roughly 300,000 clones, 80% to 90% of which are singletons. Germline assignment: CDR1 MGHRA and CDR2 YSYEKL. V dropped 4 bases and J dropped 6; count of bases not matched to a gene: 22. CDR3 length: 20 amino acids. The sample consisted of PBMCs or T cells enriched from blood (not recorded which). The chain couples TRBV4-1 to TRBJ2-2; 8 nucleotides line up with TRBD1. The receptor was derived from a woman aged 25 to 45 who had recovered from COVID-19. This CDR3 reads CASSPRRSGQGTGGSGELFF. As DNA, the CDR3 is TGCGCCAGCAGCCCCCGACGATCTGGACAGGGAACTGGTGGTTCCGGGGAGCTGTTTTTT.